The 14 T cell receptor beta chains presented below share a single source sample, sequenced in a study of T cells in Graves' hyperthyroidism and ophthalmopathy. TCR beta CDR3 sequences were amplified from RNA transcripts. TCR CDR3 underwent first-round RT-PCR with the HTBI primer set. TCRdb reanalysed the multiplex PCR reads using MiXCR and keeps one entry per CDR3 protein. The sample yields under 250,000 distinct CDR3 sequences, 15% to 20% seen once. Material: blood. These receptor sequences come from a man over 45 with Graves' hyperthyroidism.

This clonotype was detected ten times or more. This chain connects TRBV20-1 to TRBJ2-7, with D perhaps assigned TRBD1 or TRBD2 (5 bases each). V gave up 5 bases and J gave up 2 bases, with 19 bases separating them. The CDR3 is made up of 15 amino acids. Germline CDR1 DFQATT, CDR2 SNEGSKA (reference sequence). The DNA of the CDR3 is TGCAGTGCTCAAACTTCCGGGACGGTGACCTACGAGCAGTACTTC. Its protein product is CSAQTSGTVTYEQYF.

The chain links TRBV24-1 to TRBJ2-1; D unresolved. Trimming removed 7 bases from V and 4 bases from J, with 7 bases in between. CDR1 and CDR2 from the germline V gene are KGHDR and SFDVKD. This CDR3 contains 12 residues. The CDR3 loop reads CATSNHYNEQFF. As DNA, the CDR3 is TGTGCCACCAGCAACCATTACAATGAGCAGTTCTTC.

This clonotype was seen many times. V usage is TRBV11-2 and J usage is TRBJ1-2; tentative D call: TRBD1 (6 bases). The CDR3 is 15 amino acids. Per germline, CDR1 SGHAT and CDR2 FQNNGV. V was pared by 5 bases and J by 2 bases, with 15 bases between. The CDR3 sequence is CASSGTRGRNYGYTF. DNA for the CDR3: TGTGCCAGCAGCGGGACACGGGGACGGAACTATGGCTACACCTTC.

The rearrangement uses TRBV27 and TRBJ1-5; 7 nucleotides match TRBD1. Germline-derived CDR1 and CDR2 are MNHEY and SMNVEV (reference sequence). The CDR3 is 19 residues long. With 4 bases clipped from V and 9 bases from J, the junction kept 24 bases outside the gene matches. The CDR3 reads CASSSLTGASLESHRPQHF. DNA of the CDR3: TGTGCCAGCAGTTCCCTAACAGGGGCAAGCCTCGAGTCCCATCGGCCCCAGCATTTT.

This clonotype was counted ten times or more. J is TRBJ2-5 and V is TRBV7-8, with TRBD2 identical over 7 bases. This CDR3 has 17 residues. From germline, CDR1 is SGHVS and CDR2 FQNEAQ. Unmatched junction bases numbered 9, after V lost 0 bases and J lost 2 bases. CDR3 loop: CASSLAWRERIQETQYF. For the CDR3, the DNA is TGTGCCAGCAGCTTAGCATGGCGGGAGAGAATACAAGAGACCCAGTACTTC.

This clonotype was found many times. The J gene is TRBJ2-4, the V gene TRBV28; 12 bases map to TRBD2. V shed 1 base and J 0 bases; nucleotides not matched to a gene: 13. Per germline, CDR1 MDHEN and CDR2 SYDVKM. This CDR3 comprises 21 residues. CDR3 DNA: TGTGCCAGCAGTTTATTAGCGACTAGCGGGAGAGGGCGCGGAGCCAAAAACATTCAGTACTTC. This encodes CASSLLATSGRGRGAKNIQYF.

This clonotype was counted many times. V usage is TRBV6-2 or TRBV6-3 and J usage is TRBJ1-1; D may be TRBD1 (6 bases). Germline loops: CDR1 MNHEY, CDR2 SVGEGT. The CDR3 length is 17 residues. V shed 6 bases and J shed 0 bases, with 20 bases lying between them. CDR3 residues: CASRAMGAVGMNTEAFF. Here the CDR3 DNA reads TGTGCCAGCAGAGCGATGGGGGCTGTGGGCATGAACACTGAAGCTTTCTTT.

The chain couples TRBV2 to TRBJ2-1; the D gene is possibly TRBD2 (6 bases). The CDR3 runs to 11 residues. V was pared by 7 bases and J by 7 bases, with 8 bases between. Germline V CDR1 and CDR2: SNHLY, FYNNEI. CDR3 residues: CASTGRNEQFF. CDR3 nucleotides: TGTGCCAGCACGGGGAGGAATGAGCAGTTCTTC.

This clonotype was seen only a few times. V usage is TRBV2 and J usage is TRBJ2-7; TRBD1 matches 7 bases. Germline CDR1 SNHLY, CDR2 FYNNEI. V was pared by 6 bases and J by 0 bases, with 20 bases of the junction left unmatched. The CDR3 is made up of 19 amino acids. CDR3 residues: CASSGSGDRERPSSYEQYF. DNA of the CDR3: TGTGCCAGCAGCGGATCCGGAGACAGGGAAAGACCAAGCTCCTACGAGCAGTACTTC.

There are many counts of this clonotype. The rearrangement uses TRBV10-2 and TRBJ1-1; possibly TRBD1 for D (6 bases). Germline assignment: CDR1 WSHSY and CDR2 SAAADI. Trimming cost V 4 bases and J 0 bases, with 12 bases left between them. This CDR3 comprises 15 residues. CDR3 loop: CASSGRTAMNTEAFF. The CDR3, as DNA: TGCGCCAGCAGTGGGAGGACAGCGATGAACACTGAAGCTTTCTTT.

This clonotype has more than one count but fewer than ten. This sequence joins TRBV5-1 and TRBJ2-1; 10 nucleotides line up with TRBD1. The CDR3 has 18 residues. Trimming removed 0 bases from V and 4 bases from J; junction bases left unmatched: 10. Germline-derived CDR1 and CDR2 are SGHRS and YFSETQ. The CDR3, as DNA: TGCGCCAGCAGCTTGGACCCCTCAGGACAGGGGGGATACAATGAGCAGTTCTTC. Protein product: CASSLDPSGQGGYNEQFF.

This clonotype showed up just a few times. This rearrangement joins TRBV20-1 to TRBJ1-1, with unresolved D. CDR3 length equals 15 residues. In germline, CDR1 is DFQATT, CDR2 SNEGSKA (reference sequence). The V gene lost 6 bases and the J gene lost 1 base, with 18 bases spanning the gap. CDR3 sequence: CSAAPVQRQNTEAFF. The CDR3 DNA sequence: TGCAGTGCCGCCCCGGTCCAACGGCAGAACACTGAAGCTTTCTTT.

The sample holds a few counts of this clonotype. The V gene is TRBV7-3, the J gene TRBJ2-1; weak D call: TRBD2 (5 bases). Trimming stripped 5 bases from V and 5 bases from J, with 13 bases between. This CDR3 spans 14 amino acids. CDR1 is SGHTA, CDR2 FQGTGA, per germline. The CDR3 coding sequence is TGTGCCAGCAGCCAAGGGAGCGGTAACAATGAGCAGTTCTTC. Its translation: CASSQGSGNNEQFF.

This clonotype was picked up many times. The V gene is TRBV6-1, the J gene TRBJ2-5; no firm D call. With 5 bases removed from V and 4 bases from J, the gap between germline ends came to 14 bases. In germline, CDR1 is MNHNS, CDR2 SASEGT. There are 14 residues in the CDR3. CDR3 nucleotide sequence: TGTGCCAGCAGTCAAACCATAGGGCGAGAGACCCAGTACTTC. Protein product: CASSQTIGRETQYF.